These T cell receptor beta chains were read from a single sample in a study of cytomegalovirus exposure and HLA in healthy donors. Profiled with immunoSEQ multiplex PCR; TCRdb holds only in-frame clones, not every one. The sample yields under 70,000 clones, 86% seen once. The sequenced sample was PBMCs. These receptors were taken from a woman aged 25 to 39 in good health and CMV-seronegative. CDR3s include the opening cysteine and the closing phenylalanine or tryptophan. The D gene is left open where the match is weak. Size tells how often a clone was seen (once, few, many) or the class of an expanded clone, and some rows leave it out.

>TRBD2|TRBV4-1|NA|TRBJ2-1
CASSQVAGGGNEQFF
TGCGCCAGCAGCCAAGTAGCGGGAGGGGGCAATGAGCAGTTCTTC
>TRBD2|TRBV30|NA|TRBJ2-7
CAWTLGLAARHEQYF
TGTGCCTGGACCCTGGGACTAGCGGCACGTCACGAGCAGTACTTC
>TRBD2|TRBV5-1|NA|TRBJ2-3
CASSLDSGGRPGLAADTQYF
TGCGCCAGCAGCTTGGATTCCGGGGGGAGACCGGGACTAGCCGCAGATACGCAGTATTTT
>NA|TRBV7-3|NA|TRBJ2-7
CASSLGHRGAEQYF
TGTGCCAGCAGCTTAGGGCATCGGGGGGCCGAGCAGTACTTC
>NA|TRBV19|few|TRBJ2-7
CASRKRHRVYEQYF
TGTGCCAGTAGAAAGCGACACAGGGTCTACGAGCAGTACTTC
>NA|TRBV30|NA|TRBJ1-1
CAWGVGLNTEAFF
TGTGCCTGGGGAGTAGGATTGAACACTGAAGCTTTCTTT
>NA|TRBV28|NA|TRBJ1-2
CASNSGVYGYTF
TGTGCCAGCAATTCAGGCGTGTATGGCTACACCTTC
>TRBD1|TRBV9|NA|TRBJ1-4
CASSVAGGGEKLFF
TGTGCCAGCAGCGTAGCAGGGGGCGGTGAAAAACTGTTTTTT
>NA|TRBV5-1|few|TRBJ1-1
CASSLDMNTEAFF
TGCGCCAGCAGCTTGGACATGAACACTGAAGCTTTCTTT
>NA|TRBV28|few|TRBJ1-4
CASSAGLISGLFF
TGTGCCAGCAGCGCAGGGCTCATATCGGGACTGTTTTTT
>TRBD2|TRBV5-5|NA|TRBJ2-7
CASSLAGSGRGYEQYF
TGTGCCAGCAGCTTGGCCGGGAGCGGGAGGGGCTACGAGCAGTACTTC
>NA|TRBV14|NA|TRBJ2-5
CASSQYTGPPETQYF
TGTGCCAGCAGCCAATATACAGGGCCCCCAGAGACCCAGTACTTC
>TRBD2|TRBV5-8|NA|TRBJ2-7
CASSGSLAGGGYEQYF
TGTGCCAGCAGCGGTTCTCTAGCGGGAGGAGGGTACGAGCAGTACTTC
>NA|TRBV19|NA|TRBJ1-5
CASSIGQVDNQPQHF
TGTGCCAGTAGTATCGGCCAGGTGGACAATCAGCCCCAGCATTTT
>NA|TRBV6-5|NA|TRBJ2-7
CASSYSSGRSYEQYF
TGTGCCAGCAGTTACTCAAGCGGGCGCTCCTACGAGCAGTACTTC
>TRBD1|TRBV25-1|NA|TRBJ1-2
CASSARQGGEGYTF
TGTGCCAGCAGTGCAAGACAGGGGGGAGAGGGCTACACCTTC
>TRBD1|TRBV19|NA|TRBJ2-2
CASSMRGTVNTGELFF
TGTGCCAGTAGTATGAGGGGGACAGTGAACACCGGGGAGCTGTTTTTT
>TRBD2|TRBV7-9|NA|TRBJ2-1
CASSPSGSYNEQFF
TGTGCCAGCAGCCCTAGCGGGAGCTACAATGAGCAGTTCTTC
>TRBD1|TRBV19|NA|TRBJ2-1
CASSISTGSYNEQFF
TGTGCCAGTAGTATCTCGACAGGGAGCTACAATGAGCAGTTCTTC
>NA|TRBV5-1|NA|TRBJ1-1
CASSLTVGGGPPEAFF
TGCGCCAGCAGCTTGACGGTAGGGGGGGGCCCCCCTGAAGCTTTCTTT
>NA|TRBV5-8|NA|TRBJ2-2
CASSLGVSLGELFF
TGTGCCAGCAGCTTGGGTGTGTCCCTCGGGGAGCTGTTTTTT
>TRBD1|TRBV5-1|NA|TRBJ1-1
CASSTEGARGTEAFF
TGCGCCAGCAGCACAGAGGGGGCCAGGGGCACTGAAGCTTTCTTT
>TRBD2|TRBV7-7|NA|TRBJ2-1
CASGPIAGRYNEQFF
TGTGCTAGCGGCCCAATAGCGGGCCGCTACAATGAGCAGTTCTTC
>TRBD1|TRBV30|NA|TRBJ1-5
CAWSRGRGGANQPQHF
TGTGCCTGGAGCCGGGGGAGAGGGGGCGCGAATCAGCCCCAGCATTTT
>TRBD2|TRBV19|NA|TRBJ2-1
CASRTTSGRRNEQFF
TGTGCCAGTAGAACCACTAGCGGGAGACGAAATGAGCAGTTCTTC